Shown below are 29 T cell receptor beta chains from a single sample sequenced in a study of blood T cell repertoires in COVID-19. The assay was immunoSEQ multiplex PCR, and TCRdb's table has in-frame clones only and misses some. This table has 250,000 to 300,000 clones, approximately 86% appearing once. Specimen: peripheral blood. These receptors were obtained from a woman between 50 and 59 years old who had recovered from COVID-19.

The chain is built from TRBV7-2 and TRBJ1-2; 7 bases map to TRBD1. The V gene's germline CDR1 is SGHTA and CDR2 FQGNSA. CDR3 length: 14 amino acids. V lost 6 bases to trimming and J lost 13 bases; unmatched junction nucleotides: 17. CDR3 coding DNA: TGTGCCAGCAGTCTGAGGGGGCCCCTAGATGGTGGCACCTTC. It translates to CASSLRGPLDGGTF.

The V and J genes are TRBV9 and TRBJ2-2; 8 bases fit TRBD2. Trimming cost V 3 bases and J 4 bases; bases outside gene matches: 11. The germline CDR1 and CDR2 sequences are SGDLS and YYNGEE. The CDR3 consists of 17 residues. This CDR3 reads CASSATGGGPGTGELFF. CDR3 bases: TGTGCCAGCAGCGCCACCGGCGGGGGGCCTGGCACCGGGGAGCTGTTTTTT.

The chain uses TRBV2 and TRBJ1-5, with a tentative D call TRBD1 (6 bases). Trimming removed 5 bases from V and 6 bases from J, with 14 bases in between. The germline V gene has CDR1 SNHLY and CDR2 FYNNEI. The CDR3 loop spans 14 amino acids. CDR3 sequence (DNA): TGTGCCAGCAGTACCACAGGGAATGGTCAGCCCCAGCATTTT. It is translated as CASSTTGNGQPQHF. Full variable domain (outside the CDR3, taken from reference TRBV2 and TRBJ1-5): EPEVTQTPSHQVTQMGQEVILRCVPISNHLYFYWYRQILGQKVEFLVSFYNNEISEKSEIFDDQFSVERPDGSNFTLKIRSTKLEDSAMYFCASSTTGNGQPQHFGDGTRLSIL.

As for this clone: Mismatch with germline at one junction end may stem from a read error. The CDR3 sequence: CASSQVALIPDF. CDR3 sequence (DNA): TGTGCCAGCAGCCAAGTTGCCCTTATCCCAGACTTC. This sequence joins TRBV3-1 (or the pseudogene TRBV3-2) and TRBJ2-5; the D is unclear. The germline CDR1 and CDR2 sequences are LGHDT and YNNKEL (reference sequence). CDR3 length equals 12 residues.

The genes are TRBV2 and TRBJ2-7; TRBD2 might be the D (6 bases). The CDR3 spans 14 residues. Trimming pared 6 bases from V and 2 bases from J, leaving 14 bases between. Germline V gene sequence: CDR1 SNHLY, CDR2 FYNNEI. The CDR3 sequence is CASRGTRLAYEQYF. In DNA form, the CDR3 reads TGTGCCAGCAGGGGGACTCGCCTAGCCTACGAGCAGTACTTC.

This clone appeared a single time. This chain joins TRBV4-3 and TRBJ2-1; D not resolved. CDR1 and CDR2 (germline): LGHNA, YSLEER. The CDR3 has 14 amino acids. Deletions cut 0 bases from V and 6 bases from J, with 9 bases between. The CDR3 DNA sequence: TGCGCCAGCAGCCAAGATCTAAGAAGCAATGAGCAGTTCTTC. It specifies CASSQDLRSNEQFF.

The chain combines TRBV18 with TRBJ2-7; weak D call: TRBD1 (6 bases). V dropped 5 bases and J dropped 4 bases, with 12 bases sitting between them. Germline CDR1 is KGHSH and CDR2 is LQKENI. The length of the CDR3 is 13 residues. The CDR3 region is CASSTGYGYEQYF. The CDR3 nucleotides are TGTGCCAGCTCAACAGGGTATGGATACGAGCAGTACTTC.

This chain connects TRBV19 to TRBJ1-5; 8 bases match TRBD1. V lost 3 bases and J lost 6; bases outside the gene matches: 7. Germline loops: CDR1 LNHDA, CDR2 SQIVND (reference sequence). CDR3 length: 15 residues. CDR3 protein: CASSIPDRGRQPQHF. CDR3 bases: TGTGCCAGTAGTATCCCCGACAGGGGTCGTCAGCCCCAGCATTTT.

This chain connects TRBV30 to TRBJ1-1, with a tentative D call TRBD1 (6 bases). Germline-derived CDR1 and CDR2 are GTSNPN and SVGIG (reference sequence). CDR3 size: 14 residues. Between the trimmed V and J ends, which lost 4 bases and 5 bases, there was a span of 17 bases. CDR3 DNA sequence: TGTGCCTGGAAGGGGGTCGGGGGGGGAACTGAAGCTTTCTTT. It encodes CAWKGVGGGTEAFF. Based on the CDR3 plus reference TRBV30 and TRBJ1-1, the full variable domain is SQTIHQWPATLVQPVGSPLSLECTVEGTSNPNLYWYRQAAGRGLQLLFYSVGIGQISSEVPQNLSASRPQDRQFILSSKKLLLSDSGFYLCAWKGVGGGTEAFFGQGTRLTVV.

The gene calls are TRBV11-1 and TRBJ2-7, with D possibly TRBD2 on 5 matching bases. Germline V lookup: CDR1 SGHAT, CDR2 FQDESV (reference sequence). V gave up 5 bases and J gave up 0 bases, with 11 bases separating them. The CDR3 covers 14 residues. CDR3 coding DNA: TGTGCCAGCAGCCCAAGACTATACTCCTACGAGCAGTACTTC. It codes for CASSPRLYSYEQYF.

The rearrangement joins TRBV12-5 to TRBJ2-2; D remains ambiguous. The CDR3 loop spans 14 amino acids. Trimming pared 5 bases from V and 4 bases from J, leaving 11 bases between. Looked up from germline, CDR1 is LGHNT and CDR2 is FRNRAP. The CDR3: CASGRTNGTGELFF. Written as DNA, the CDR3 is TGTGCTAGTGGTAGAACGAACGGCACCGGGGAGCTGTTTTTT.

The chain joins TRBV27 to TRBJ1-2; D may be TRBD1 (5 bases). This CDR3 contains 11 residues. Trimming pared 6 bases from V and 8 bases from J, leaving 10 bases between. Germline values: CDR1 MNHEY, CDR2 SMNVEV (reference sequence). DNA for the CDR3: TGTGCCAGCAGGGGGCACGGAGGCTACACCTTC. Translation gives CASRGHGGYTF.

The chain couples TRBV19 to TRBJ1-5, with D tentatively TRBD1 (6 bases). Per the germline V gene, CDR1 is LNHDA and CDR2 is SQIVND (reference sequence). The CDR3 has 13 amino acids. Trimming shortened V by 2 bases and J by 6 bases, and 8 bases separated the two germline ends. This CDR3 reads CASSIQGTQPQHF. CDR3 in DNA: TGTGCCAGTAGTATACAGGGGACTCAGCCCCAGCATTTT.

The chain is built from TRBV9 and TRBJ2-3, with 9 bases lining up with TRBD1. The CDR3 spans 18 residues. The V and J ends lost 3 bases and 2 bases, in that order; junction bases with no gene match: 13. Germline CDR1 SGDLS, CDR2 YYNGEE. CDR3: CASSGRAGTGIPTDTQYF. The CDR3 nucleotides are TGTGCCAGCAGCGGAAGAGCCGGGACAGGGATACCCACAGATACGCAGTATTTT.

This sequence joins TRBV27 and TRBJ2-1; the D is unclear. Trimming removed 2 bases from V and 0 bases from J, with 8 bases in between. CDR3 length: 15 amino acids. Germline V gene sequence: CDR1 MNHEY, CDR2 SMNVEV (reference sequence). As DNA, the CDR3 is TGTGCCAGCAGTTTAACACCCACCTCCTACAATGAGCAGTTCTTC. Its protein product is CASSLTPTSYNEQFF.

This chain links TRBV29-1 with TRBJ2-3; D possibly corresponds to TRBD1 (5 bases). This CDR3 contains 12 residues. With 6 bases removed from V and 5 bases from J, the gap between germline ends came to 12 bases. Per germline, CDR1 SQVTM and CDR2 ANQGSEA. CDR3 nucleotides: TGCAGCGTGGATACAGGTGAAGATACGCAGTATTTT. It is translated as CSVDTGEDTQYF.

The chain joins TRBV7-3 to TRBJ2-7, with a tentative D call TRBD1 (6 bases). Germline assignment: CDR1 SGHTA and CDR2 FQGTGA. CDR3 size: 14 residues. The V gene lost 5 bases and the J gene lost 0 bases, with 11 bases spanning the gap. As DNA, the CDR3 is TGTGCCAGCAGCGCCCGGGACACCTCCTACGAGCAGTACTTC. It specifies CASSARDTSYEQYF.

J is TRBJ2-3 and V is TRBV7-3; tentatively, D is TRBD2 (7 bases). V was shortened by 0 bases and J by 2 bases, with 15 bases between the two germline ends. CDR3 length: 17 amino acids. The germline CDR1 and CDR2 sequences are SGHTA and FQGTGA. CDR3 in amino acids: CASSLTGGRGTTDTQYF. CDR3 bases: TGTGCCAGCAGCTTAACCGGGGGGCGCGGCACCACAGATACGCAGTATTTT.

This chain uses TRBV13 with TRBJ2-5; D call uncertain. CDR3 length equals 14 residues. Germline V gene sequence: CDR1 PRHDT, CDR2 FYEKMQ (reference sequence). Trimming left V 1 base short and J 5 bases short, with 11 bases between. The CDR3 nucleotides are TGTGCCAGCAGCTTAGAACGTAGCTGGGAGACCCAGTACTTC. Its translation: CASSLERSWETQYF.

This clone was seen a single time. This chain links TRBV6-2 or TRBV6-3 with TRBJ1-1; TRBD1 is a possible D gene (5 bases). The V gene lost 4 bases and the J gene lost 2 bases, with 17 bases spanning the gap. The CDR3 runs to 16 residues. Germline-derived CDR1 and CDR2 are MNHEY and SVGEGT. CDR3: CASSFMHPGINTEAFF. The CDR3 DNA follows: TGTGCCAGCAGTTTTATGCATCCAGGGATAAACACTGAAGCTTTCTTT.

This clone has a single count. CDR3 nucleotide sequence: TGTGCCAGCAGCTTAGGCCCCCGGTGGGGGGGCTACAATGAGCAGTTCTTC. This translates into CASSLGPRWGGYNEQFF. V is TRBV11-2 and J is TRBJ2-1, with 7 nucleotides matching TRBD2. Germline trimming cut 1 base from V and 3 bases from J; bases unmatched to any gene: 9. This CDR3 spans 17 amino acids. CDR1 is SGHAT and CDR2 is FQNNGV in the germline V gene.

V and J are TRBV7-8 and TRBJ2-5, with 11 nucleotides matching TRBD2. This CDR3 has 20 residues. Germline V gene data show CDR1 as SGHVS and CDR2 as FQNEAQ. With 3 bases clipped from V and 0 bases from J, the junction kept 15 bases outside the gene matches. The CDR3 nucleotides are TGTGCCAGCAGCTTGACGGTGCTAGCGGGGGGCCGGGGGGACCAAGAGACCCAGTACTTC. Amino acid sequence: CASSLTVLAGGRGDQETQYF.

The V and J genes are TRBV11-2 and TRBJ2-2; TRBD1 agrees at 9 bases. V trimming: 1 base; J trimming: 10 bases; junction bases outside the gene matches: 7. Per germline, CDR1 SGHAT and CDR2 FQNNGV. CDR3 size: 15 residues. The chain's CDR3 is CASSLGTGAPMELFF. As DNA, the CDR3 is TGTGCCAGCAGCTTAGGGACAGGGGCTCCGATGGAGCTGTTTTTT.

The rearrangement links TRBV5-8 to TRBJ2-7; D unresolved. This CDR3 contains 14 residues. The V end lost 4 bases, the J end lost 0 bases, and 11 bases lay between the germline ends. Germline CDR1 is SGHTS and CDR2 is YDEGEE. CDR3 DNA: TGTGCCAGCAGCCTTAGACGGAGCTCCTACGAGCAGTACTTC. It codes for CASSLRRSSYEQYF.

The J gene is TRBJ2-1, the V gene TRBV24-1; 12 positions agree with TRBD2. This CDR3 comprises 15 residues. V trimming: 7 bases; J trimming: 4 bases; junction bases outside the gene matches: 4. Germline lookup yields CDR1 KGHDR and CDR2 SFDVKD. CDR3 residues: CATSRLAGVYNEQFF. The CDR3 DNA follows: TGTGCCACCAGCAGACTAGCGGGAGTATACAATGAGCAGTTCTTC.

The V call is TRBV7-2, the J call TRBJ2-1; D not certain. V lost 1 base and J 3 bases, leaving 10 bases between the germline ends. Germline V CDR1 and CDR2: SGHTA, FQGNSA. The CDR3 length is 15 residues. The CDR3 nucleotides are TGTGCCAGCAGCTTAGGGCCCGTTGTCTACAATGAGCAGTTCTTC. It codes for CASSLGPVVYNEQFF.

This rearrangement joins TRBV19 to TRBJ1-5; tentative D call: TRBD1 (5 bases). V gave up 9 bases and J gave up 3 bases, with 21 bases separating them. The CDR3 is 16 residues long. Germline CDR1 LNHDA, CDR2 SQIVND (reference sequence). The CDR3 bases are TGTGCCAGCAAGACGGCCCACCGGGGGGACAATCAGCCCCAGCATTTT. This gives the protein CASKTAHRGDNQPQHF.

In regard to this clone: In the same sample, other DNA sequences code for this CDR3. J is TRBJ1-1 and V is TRBV7-3; 7 nucleotides line up with TRBD1. Trimming cost V 3 bases and J 1 base; bases outside gene matches: 2. The CDR3 is made up of 14 amino acids. CDR1 SGHTA and CDR2 FQGTGA come from the germline V gene. CDR3 loop: CASSLTGPNTEAFF. The CDR3 DNA reads as TGTGCCAGCAGCTTGACAGGGCCGAACACTGAAGCTTTCTTT.

The rearrangement joins TRBV7-3 to TRBJ2-1, with 11 bases matching TRBD2. V lost 4 bases and J lost 5; bases outside the gene matches: 7. This CDR3 has 16 residues. Germline loops: CDR1 SGHTA, CDR2 FQGTGA. CDR3 coding DNA: TGTGCCAGCAGCTACGATAGCGGGAGGGACCACAATGAGCAGTTCTTC. It translates to CASSYDSGRDHNEQFF.